This T cell receptor beta chain was observed in a study of cytomegalovirus exposure and HLA in healthy donors. After removal of 5 bases from V and 5 bases from J, the junction contained 1 base not matched to a gene. The CDR3 extends over 13 amino acids. CDR1 SNHLY and CDR2 FYNNEI come from the germline V gene. Findings of the study overall: The study recorded 160 or so TCR beta chains that were cytomegalovirus-associated. As was reported, the HLA-A and HLA-B alleles of most subjects were accurately predicted from TCR beta sequences.

Amplification used 60 Vbeta primers and 13 Jbeta primers. The assay was immunoSEQ multiplex PCR, and TCRdb's table has in-frame clones only and misses some. The sample yields about 76,000 clones, of which the top ten take up 5%. Comment on this clone: Antigen: not known.

The chain employs TRBV2 and TRBJ2-5; 11 bases line up with TRBD2. The clonotype originates from a woman aged 40 to 50 in good health and CMV-seropositive. The sequencing input was PBMCs. The CDR3 bases are TGTGCCAGCAGTAGGACTAGCGGGGAGACCCAGTACTTC. Protein sequence: CASSRTSGETQYF.